The next 10 T cell receptor beta chains were all read from a single sample in a study of OX40 agonist ivuxolimab in advanced cancers. Produced via immunoSEQ multiplex PCR; TCRdb's table is partial and in-frame only. In the table there are some 72,000 clones, 92% of which are singletons. Sequenced here: CD4+ or CD8+ T cells sorted from blood, sampled in a trial of the OX40 agonist ivuxolimab. The source of these receptors is an adult with an advanced solid tumor such as melanoma, head and neck, liver or kidney cancer.

V and J are TRBV18 and TRBJ1-4; 8 bases match TRBD1. The germline V gene has CDR1 KGHSH and CDR2 LQKENI. There are 16 residues in the CDR3. The ends lost 3 bases at V and 4 bases at J; junction bases unmatched: 7. CDR3 in amino acids: CASSPPPGQDNEKLFF. In nucleotides, the CDR3 is TGTGCCAGCTCACCTCCACCGGGACAGGATAATGAAAAACTGTTTTTT.

The V and J genes are TRBV7-6 and TRBJ1-4, with a tentative D call TRBD1 (5 bases). Trimming cost V 4 bases and J 4 bases, with 10 bases left between them. Looked up from germline, CDR1 is SGHVS and CDR2 is FNYEAQ. CDR3 length: 14 amino acids. CDR3 nucleotides: TGTGCCAGCAGCTCGGGACCGAATAATGAAAAACTGTTTTTT. Amino acid sequence: CASSSGPNNEKLFF.

This CDR3 reads CASKGGTEAFF. The DNA for the CDR3 is TGTGCCAGCAAGGGTGGTACTGAAGCTTTCTTT. V usage is TRBV6-5 and J usage is TRBJ1-1, with no clear D. This CDR3 comprises 11 residues. Germline values: CDR1 MNHEY, CDR2 SVGAGI. The germline V and J ends were trimmed by 7 bases and 5 bases, with 8 bases remaining between them.

The rearrangement uses TRBV6-5 and TRBJ2-7, with D perhaps assigned TRBD1 or TRBD2 (5 bases each). This CDR3 is 14 amino acids long. The germline V gene has CDR1 MNHEY and CDR2 SVGAGI. With 5 bases removed from V and 4 bases from J, the gap between germline ends came to 15 bases. CDR3 in amino acids: CASSTSTRGYEQYF. CDR3 coding DNA: TGTGCCAGCAGTACGAGCACTAGGGGTTACGAGCAGTACTTC.

The gene calls are TRBV4-1 and TRBJ1-4; D unclear. The germline V gene encodes CDR1 MGHRA and CDR2 YSYEKL. This CDR3 has 19 amino acids. V dropped 0 bases and J dropped 2 bases, with 19 bases sitting between them. The CDR3 nucleotides read TGCGCCAGCAGCCAAGATATGACGTCTGGGGTGTTGACTAATGAAAAACTGTTTTTT. Translating it yields CASSQDMTSGVLTNEKLFF.

The chain employs TRBV7-6 and TRBJ2-7; D not resolved. The CDR3 loop spans 13 amino acids. Germline CDR1 is SGHVS and CDR2 is FNYEAQ. V was shortened by 2 bases and J by 7 bases, with 12 bases between the two germline ends. CDR3 DNA: TGTGCCAGCAGCTTAAGGCCAGCTGGGGAGCAGTACTTC. Translating gives CASSLRPAGEQYF.

V is TRBV6-6 and J is TRBJ2-1; 8 bases map to TRBD2. V was clipped by 6 bases and J by 3 bases; unmatched bases: 1. CDR3 length: 13 residues. CDR1 MNHNY and CDR2 SVGAGI come from the germline V gene (reference sequence). The CDR3, as DNA: TGTGCCAGCAGACTAGCGGACTACAATGAGCAGTTCTTC. Translating gives CASRLADYNEQFF.

V and J are TRBV7-2 and TRBJ1-2; D is unclear. The V end was cut by 1 base, the J end by 0 bases, with 6 bases between. The CDR3 runs to 14 residues. The germline V gene encodes CDR1 SGHTA and CDR2 FQGNSA. This CDR3 reads CASSLDPANYGYTF. The CDR3 nucleotides read TGTGCCAGCAGCTTAGACCCAGCTAACTATGGCTACACCTTC.

The chain carries TRBV7-9 and TRBJ1-1; D is unclear. This CDR3 spans 15 amino acids. Trimming pared 6 bases from V and 4 bases from J, leaving 18 bases between. Germline CDR1 and CDR2: SEHNR and FQNEAQ (reference sequence). CDR3 in amino acids: CASSFSSSTATEAFF. CDR3 nucleotides: TGTGCCAGCAGTTTTTCCTCCTCTACAGCCACTGAAGCTTTCTTT. Drawing the rest from reference TRBV7-9 and TRBJ1-1, the complete variable domain is DTGVSQNPRHKITKRGQNVTFRCDPISEHNRLYWYRQTLGQGPEFLTYFQNEAQLEKSRLLSDRFSAERPKGSFSTLEIQRTEQGDSAMYLCASSFSSSTATEAFFGQGTRLTVV.

The gene calls are TRBV19 and TRBJ2-3; TRBD2 might be the D (7 bases). Looked up from germline, CDR1 is LNHDA and CDR2 is SQIVND (reference sequence). With 3 bases removed from V and 4 bases from J, the gap between germline ends came to 17 bases. The CDR3 sequence is 16 residues long. CDR3 protein: CASSMRQGRGPDTQYF. In nucleotides, the CDR3 is TGTGCCAGTAGTATGAGGCAGGGGAGGGGACCAGATACGCAGTATTTT.